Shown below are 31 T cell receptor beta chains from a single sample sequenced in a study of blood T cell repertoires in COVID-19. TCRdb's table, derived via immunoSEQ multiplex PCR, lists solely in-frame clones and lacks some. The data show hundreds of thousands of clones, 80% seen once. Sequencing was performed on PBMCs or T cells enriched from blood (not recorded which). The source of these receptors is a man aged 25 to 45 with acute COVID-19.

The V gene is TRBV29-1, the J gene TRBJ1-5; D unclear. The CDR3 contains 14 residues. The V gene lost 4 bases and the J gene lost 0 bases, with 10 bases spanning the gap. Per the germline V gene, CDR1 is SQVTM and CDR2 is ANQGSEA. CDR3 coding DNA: TGCAGCGTTGTGACGCGGGATAGCAATCAGCCCCAGCATTTT. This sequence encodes CSVVTRDSNQPQHF.

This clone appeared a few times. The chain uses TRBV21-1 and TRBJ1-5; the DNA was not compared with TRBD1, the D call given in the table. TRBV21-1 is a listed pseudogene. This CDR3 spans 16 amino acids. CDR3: CASPYRQGGVGQPQHF. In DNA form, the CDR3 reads TGTGCCAGTCCTTACCGACAGGGAGGTGTGGGTCAGCCCCAGCATTTT.

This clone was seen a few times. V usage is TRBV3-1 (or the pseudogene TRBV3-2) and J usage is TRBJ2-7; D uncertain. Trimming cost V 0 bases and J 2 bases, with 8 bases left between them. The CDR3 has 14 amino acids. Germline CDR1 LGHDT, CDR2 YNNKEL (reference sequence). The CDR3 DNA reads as TGTGCCAGCAGCCAAGAACCAGGTCCCTACGAGCAGTACTTC. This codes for CASSQEPGPYEQYF.

The CDR3 protein is CASSLGTGVQETQYF. DNA of the CDR3: TGCGCCAGCAGCTTGGGGACGGGAGTACAAGAGACCCAGTACTTC. The chain recombines TRBV5-1 with TRBJ2-5, with TRBD2 as a possible D gene (6 bases). CDR1 is SGHRS, CDR2 YFSETQ, per germline. V was shortened by 0 bases and J by 2 bases, with 11 bases between the two germline ends. The CDR3 length is 15 residues.

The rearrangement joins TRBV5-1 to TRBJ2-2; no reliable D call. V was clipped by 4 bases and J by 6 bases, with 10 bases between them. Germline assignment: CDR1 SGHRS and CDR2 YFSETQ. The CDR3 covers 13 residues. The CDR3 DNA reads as TGCGCCAGCAGCCCTAGTATCTCCGGGGAGCTGTTTTTT. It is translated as CASSPSISGELFF.

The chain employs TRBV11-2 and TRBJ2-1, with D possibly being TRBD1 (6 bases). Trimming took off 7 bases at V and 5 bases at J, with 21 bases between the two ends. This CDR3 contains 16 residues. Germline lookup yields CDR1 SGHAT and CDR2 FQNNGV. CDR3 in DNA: TGTGCCAGCATTCTAAGGGGAGCAGGGGTCAACAATGAGCAGTTCTTC. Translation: CASILRGAGVNNEQFF.

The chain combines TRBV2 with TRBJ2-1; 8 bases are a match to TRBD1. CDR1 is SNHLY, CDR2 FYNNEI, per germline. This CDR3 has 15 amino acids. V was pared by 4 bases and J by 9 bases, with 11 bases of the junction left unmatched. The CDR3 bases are TGTGCCAGCAGTGGGCCCGGACAGGGTTTGGGTGAGCAGTTCTTC. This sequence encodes CASSGPGQGLGEQFF.

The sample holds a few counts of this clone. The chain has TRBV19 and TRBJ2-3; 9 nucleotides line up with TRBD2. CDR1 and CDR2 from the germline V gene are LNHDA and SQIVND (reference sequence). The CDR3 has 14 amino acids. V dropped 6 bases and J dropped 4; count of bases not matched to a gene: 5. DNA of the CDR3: TGTGCCAGTAGCTCGGGACTAGCTTCAGATACGCAGTATTTT. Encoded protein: CASSSGLASDTQYF.

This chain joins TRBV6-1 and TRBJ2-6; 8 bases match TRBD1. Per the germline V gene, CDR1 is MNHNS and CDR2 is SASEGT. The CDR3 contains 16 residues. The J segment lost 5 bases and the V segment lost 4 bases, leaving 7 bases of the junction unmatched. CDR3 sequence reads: CASSGTGTGRANVLTF. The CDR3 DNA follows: TGTGCCAGCAGTGGCACAGGGACAGGCCGGGCCAACGTCCTGACTTTC.

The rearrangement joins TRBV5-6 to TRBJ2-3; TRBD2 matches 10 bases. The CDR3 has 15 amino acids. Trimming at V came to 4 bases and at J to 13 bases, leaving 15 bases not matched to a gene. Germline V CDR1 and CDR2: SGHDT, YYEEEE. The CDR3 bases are TGTGCCAGCAGCCCAAGGGAGGGACTAGCGCCTCCGGAGTATTTT. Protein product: CASSPREGLAPPEYF.

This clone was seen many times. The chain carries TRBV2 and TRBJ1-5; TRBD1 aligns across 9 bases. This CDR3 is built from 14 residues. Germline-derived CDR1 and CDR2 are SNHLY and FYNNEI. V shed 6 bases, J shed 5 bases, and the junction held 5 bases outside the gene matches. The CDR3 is CASSPGQGYQPQHF. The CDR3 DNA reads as TGTGCCAGCAGCCCGGGACAGGGTTATCAGCCCCAGCATTTT.

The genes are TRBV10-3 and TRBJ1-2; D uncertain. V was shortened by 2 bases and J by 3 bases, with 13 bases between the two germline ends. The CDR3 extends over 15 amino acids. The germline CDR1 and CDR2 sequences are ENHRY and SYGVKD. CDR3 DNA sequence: TGTGCCATCAGTGAGGGGCCCCAACGCGACTATGGCTACACCTTC. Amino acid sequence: CAISEGPQRDYGYTF.

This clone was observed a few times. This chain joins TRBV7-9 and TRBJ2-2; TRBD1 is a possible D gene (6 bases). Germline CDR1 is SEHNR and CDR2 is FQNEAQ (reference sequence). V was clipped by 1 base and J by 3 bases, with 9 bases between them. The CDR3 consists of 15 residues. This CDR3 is CASSLGRGDTGELFF. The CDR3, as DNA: TGTGCCAGCAGCTTAGGCAGGGGCGACACCGGGGAGCTGTTTTTT.

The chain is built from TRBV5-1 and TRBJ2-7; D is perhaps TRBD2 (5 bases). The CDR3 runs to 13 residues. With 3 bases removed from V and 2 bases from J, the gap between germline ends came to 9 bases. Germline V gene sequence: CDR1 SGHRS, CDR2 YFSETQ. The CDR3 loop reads CASSSEGTYEQYF. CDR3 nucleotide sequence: TGCGCCAGCAGCTCAGAGGGCACCTACGAGCAGTACTTC.

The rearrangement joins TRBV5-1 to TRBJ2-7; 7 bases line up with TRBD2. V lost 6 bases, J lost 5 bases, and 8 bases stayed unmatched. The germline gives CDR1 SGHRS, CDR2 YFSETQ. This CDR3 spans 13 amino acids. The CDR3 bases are TGCGCCAGCAACCTTGTGGGAGGGCACGAGCAGTACTTC. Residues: CASNLVGGHEQYF.

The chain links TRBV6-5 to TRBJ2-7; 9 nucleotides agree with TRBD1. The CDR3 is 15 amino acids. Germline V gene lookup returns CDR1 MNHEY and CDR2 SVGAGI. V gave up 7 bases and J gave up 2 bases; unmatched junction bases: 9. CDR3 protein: CASMTGTGRTYEQYF. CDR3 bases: TGTGCCAGCATGACCGGGACAGGGAGAACCTACGAGCAGTACTTC.

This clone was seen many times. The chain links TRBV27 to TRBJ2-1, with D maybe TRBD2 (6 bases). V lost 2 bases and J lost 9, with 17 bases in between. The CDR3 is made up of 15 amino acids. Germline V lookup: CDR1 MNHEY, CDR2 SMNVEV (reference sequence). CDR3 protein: CASSLDVTGGVEQFF. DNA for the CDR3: TGTGCCAGCAGTTTAGACGTAACCGGGGGTGTTGAGCAGTTCTTC.

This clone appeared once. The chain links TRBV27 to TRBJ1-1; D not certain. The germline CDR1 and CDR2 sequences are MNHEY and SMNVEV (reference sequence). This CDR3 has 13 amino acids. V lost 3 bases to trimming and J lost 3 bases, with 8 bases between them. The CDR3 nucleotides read TGTGCCAGCAGTTTGCGGGATTACACTGAAGCTTTCTTT. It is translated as CASSLRDYTEAFF.

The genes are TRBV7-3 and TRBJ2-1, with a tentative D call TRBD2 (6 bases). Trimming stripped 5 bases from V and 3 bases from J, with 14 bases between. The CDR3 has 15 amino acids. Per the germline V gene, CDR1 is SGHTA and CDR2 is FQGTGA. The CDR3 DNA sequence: TGTGCCAGCAGCCTGGGGGGTGCCTTCTACAATGAGCAGTTCTTC. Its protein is CASSLGGAFYNEQFF.

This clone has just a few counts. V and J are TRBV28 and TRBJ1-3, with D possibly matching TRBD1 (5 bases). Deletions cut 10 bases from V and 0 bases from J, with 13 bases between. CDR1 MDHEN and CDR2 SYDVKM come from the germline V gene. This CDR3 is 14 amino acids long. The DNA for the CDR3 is TGTGCCATTACGGACACCTACTCTGGAAACACCATATATTTT. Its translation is CAITDTYSGNTIYF.

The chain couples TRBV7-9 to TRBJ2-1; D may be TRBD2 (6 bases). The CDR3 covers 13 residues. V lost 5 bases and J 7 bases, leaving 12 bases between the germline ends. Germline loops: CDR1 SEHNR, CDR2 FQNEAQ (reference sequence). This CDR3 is CASSLVLANEQFF. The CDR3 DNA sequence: TGTGCCAGCAGCCTGGTGCTAGCGAATGAGCAGTTCTTC.

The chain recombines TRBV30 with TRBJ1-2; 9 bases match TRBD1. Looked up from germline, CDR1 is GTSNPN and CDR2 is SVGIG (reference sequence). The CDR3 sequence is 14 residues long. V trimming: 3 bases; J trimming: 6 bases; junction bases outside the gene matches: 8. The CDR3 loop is CAWRTTGGSNGYTF. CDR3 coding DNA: TGTGCCTGGAGGACAACAGGGGGCAGCAATGGCTACACCTTC.

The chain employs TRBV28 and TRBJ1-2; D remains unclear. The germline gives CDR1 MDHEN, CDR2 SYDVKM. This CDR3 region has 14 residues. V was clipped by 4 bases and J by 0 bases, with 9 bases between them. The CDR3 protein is CASSSSETNYGYTF. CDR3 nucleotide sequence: TGTGCCAGCAGTTCTTCCGAGACTAACTATGGCTACACCTTC.

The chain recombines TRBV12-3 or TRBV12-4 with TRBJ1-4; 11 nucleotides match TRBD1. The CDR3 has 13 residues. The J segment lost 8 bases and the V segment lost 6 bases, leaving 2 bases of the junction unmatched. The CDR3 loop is CASRRTGGEKLFF. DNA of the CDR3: TGTGCCAGCAGACGGACAGGGGGCGAAAAACTGTTTTTT.

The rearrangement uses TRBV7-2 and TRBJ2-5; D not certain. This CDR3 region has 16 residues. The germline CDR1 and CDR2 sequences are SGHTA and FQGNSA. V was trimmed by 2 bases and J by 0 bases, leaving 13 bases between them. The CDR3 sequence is CASSLPRNANQETQYF. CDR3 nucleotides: TGTGCCAGCAGCTTACCCAGGAACGCCAACCAAGAGACCCAGTACTTC.

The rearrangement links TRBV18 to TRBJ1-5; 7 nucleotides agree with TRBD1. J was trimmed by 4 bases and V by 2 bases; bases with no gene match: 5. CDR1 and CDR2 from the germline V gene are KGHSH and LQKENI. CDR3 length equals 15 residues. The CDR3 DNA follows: TGTGCCAGCTCACCAGACAGGGTGATAAATCAGCCCCAGCATTTT. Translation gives CASSPDRVINQPQHF.

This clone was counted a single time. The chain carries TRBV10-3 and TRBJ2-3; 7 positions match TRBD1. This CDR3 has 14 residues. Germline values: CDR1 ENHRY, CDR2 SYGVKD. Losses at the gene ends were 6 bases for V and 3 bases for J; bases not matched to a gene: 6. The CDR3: CAIRSGQLTDTQYF. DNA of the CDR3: TGTGCCATCAGATCGGGACAGTTGACAGATACGCAGTATTTT.

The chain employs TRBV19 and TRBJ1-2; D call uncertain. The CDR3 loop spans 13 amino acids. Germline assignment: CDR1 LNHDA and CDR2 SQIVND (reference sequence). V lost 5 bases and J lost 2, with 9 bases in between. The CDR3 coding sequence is TGTGCCAGTAGTCTCGGCAGGAACTATGGCTACACCTTC. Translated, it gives CASSLGRNYGYTF.

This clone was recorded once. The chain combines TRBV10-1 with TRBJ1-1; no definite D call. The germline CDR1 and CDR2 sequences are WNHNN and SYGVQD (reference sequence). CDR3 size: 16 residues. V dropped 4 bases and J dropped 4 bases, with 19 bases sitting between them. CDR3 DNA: TGCGCCAGCAGTGTTAGAGGGTGGGAATGGGGCACTGAAGCTTTCTTT. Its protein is CASSVRGWEWGTEAFF.

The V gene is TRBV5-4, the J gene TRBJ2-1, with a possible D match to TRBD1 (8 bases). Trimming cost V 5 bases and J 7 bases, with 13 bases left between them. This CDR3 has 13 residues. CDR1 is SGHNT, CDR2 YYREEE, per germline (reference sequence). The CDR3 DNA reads TGTGCCAGCAGAGGGGGGGACAGGAATGAGCAGTTCTTC. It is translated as CASRGGDRNEQFF.

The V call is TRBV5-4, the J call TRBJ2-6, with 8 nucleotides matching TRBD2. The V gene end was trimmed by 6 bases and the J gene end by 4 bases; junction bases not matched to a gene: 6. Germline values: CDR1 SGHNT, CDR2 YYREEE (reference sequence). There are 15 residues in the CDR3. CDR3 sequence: CASTTGGEGANVLTF. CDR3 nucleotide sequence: TGTGCCAGCACCACCGGGGGGGAGGGGGCCAACGTCCTGACTTTC.